This T cell receptor beta chain emerged from a study of glioma-infiltrating T cells after dendritic cell vaccination. Study context: Glioblastoma patients came from Phase I and II dendritic cell vaccination trials.

Indicated time point: after dendritic cell vaccination, including at tumor progression/relapse. Fresh-frozen tumor tissue and more than two years of survival data were available for all. Method: immunoSEQ multiplex PCR; TCRdb's copy keeps in-frame clones and lacks some. This repertoire shows roughly 60,000 clones, more than 70% found once; its top ten account for around 8.5%. V was clipped by 4 bases and J by 7 bases; unmatched bases: 6. The CDR3 is 15 residues long. CDR1 is SGHNT, CDR2 YYREEE, per germline (reference sequence). The J gene is TRBJ1-6, the V gene TRBV5-4; 9 bases agree with TRBD1. The clonotype comes from a human donor with glioblastoma. Source: blood, taken after dendritic cell vaccination. CDR3 sequence reads: CASSIDRGSNSPLHF. The CDR3 DNA reads as TGTGCCAGCAGCATCGACAGGGGGAGCAATTCACCCCTCCACTTT.